The rows below give T cell receptor beta chains drawn from one sample of a study of CD8 T cells in ankylosing spondylitis. In TCRdb, the 5' RACE reads were re-called with MiXCR into one record per CDR3 protein. The sample shows under 200,000 distinct CDR3 sequences, roughly 13% of them seen only once. Sample: blood, either unsorted or a sorted T cell fraction (not recorded which). The receptors originated from a female donor with ankylosing spondylitis or in good health (not recorded which). Both conserved end residues are trimmed from each CDR3. Fields, in order: J gene, V gene, CDR3 protein.

j_gene: TRBJ2-1; v_gene: TRBV6-2/TRBV6-3; CDR3aa: ASSWGLAGARSYNEQF
j_gene: TRBJ1-2; v_gene: TRBV7-2; CDR3aa: ASSPIDRAPGNYGYT
j_gene: TRBJ1-1; v_gene: TRBV6-4; CDR3aa: ASSDSTWGSMNTEAF
j_gene: TRBJ1-1; v_gene: TRBV12-3/TRBV12-4; CDR3aa: ASSGTGKNTEAF
j_gene: TRBJ1-5; v_gene: TRBV20-1; CDR3aa: SASIQGNSNQPQH
j_gene: TRBJ2-2; v_gene: TRBV5-1; CDR3aa: ASSLRLAETGELF
j_gene: TRBJ2-2; v_gene: TRBV6-2/TRBV6-3; CDR3aa: ASNGRQGNTGELF
j_gene: TRBJ2-5; v_gene: TRBV10-3; CDR3aa: AIMSGTYQETQY
j_gene: TRBJ2-4; v_gene: TRBV11-2; CDR3aa: ASSLRVAKNIQY
j_gene: TRBJ1-1; v_gene: TRBV12-5; CDR3aa: ASGLAHPNTEAF
j_gene: TRBJ1-2; v_gene: TRBV5-1; CDR3aa: ASSLGVNYGYT
j_gene: TRBJ1-5; v_gene: TRBV28; CDR3aa: ASGKTGAAVIGQPQH
j_gene: TRBJ2-7; v_gene: TRBV7-2; CDR3aa: ASSLAGGRQY
j_gene: TRBJ2-2; v_gene: TRBV7-9; CDR3aa: ASIRPAGGSTGELF
j_gene: TRBJ2-1; v_gene: TRBV6-4; CDR3aa: ASSDSIDRYNEQF
j_gene: TRBJ2-1; v_gene: TRBV6-2/TRBV6-3; CDR3aa: ASSTWGREGSRDNEQF
j_gene: TRBJ2-1; v_gene: TRBV24-1; CDR3aa: ATSSYGTSGYNEQF
j_gene: TRBJ1-5; v_gene: TRBV9; CDR3aa: ASSAGTGLYQPQH
j_gene: TRBJ2-2; v_gene: TRBV10-3; CDR3aa: AISQPGTVNTGELF
j_gene: TRBJ2-1; v_gene: TRBV7-2; CDR3aa: ASSLEGLKNNEQF
j_gene: TRBJ2-1; v_gene: TRBV29-1; CDR3aa: SVEDLGDRGRNEQF
j_gene: TRBJ2-7; v_gene: TRBV6-2/TRBV6-3; CDR3aa: ASSQAPGLAAILSYEQY
j_gene: TRBJ2-1; v_gene: TRBV12-3/TRBV12-4; CDR3aa: ASTQSGRAGYEQF
j_gene: TRBJ2-7; v_gene: TRBV7-7; CDR3aa: ASSLRTGSNYEQY
j_gene: TRBJ1-1; v_gene: TRBV7-9; CDR3aa: ASSNTDRGDTEAF
j_gene: TRBJ2-7; v_gene: TRBV4-3; CDR3aa: ASSQAQGGEQY
j_gene: TRBJ2-1; v_gene: TRBV12-3/TRBV12-4; CDR3aa: ASSLWGKDEQF
j_gene: TRBJ2-1; v_gene: TRBV29-1; CDR3aa: SVEVPGLAVKEQF
j_gene: TRBJ2-7; v_gene: TRBV29-1; CDR3aa: SVEFAGTAEQY
j_gene: TRBJ2-7; v_gene: TRBV12-3/TRBV12-4; CDR3aa: ASYQQGAREQY
j_gene: TRBJ2-2; v_gene: TRBV24-1; CDR3aa: ATSDLMPGGTGELF
j_gene: TRBJ2-1; v_gene: TRBV5-1; CDR3aa: ASSSLSGGGSYNEQF
j_gene: TRBJ2-4; v_gene: TRBV20-1; CDR3aa: SARDLQGAFSKNIQY
j_gene: TRBJ2-3; v_gene: TRBV28; CDR3aa: AIHSGRDPTYTQY
j_gene: TRBJ2-1; v_gene: TRBV10-3; CDR3aa: AIMIANEQF
j_gene: TRBJ1-2; v_gene: TRBV30; CDR3aa: AWAPGTDHGYT
j_gene: TRBJ1-2; v_gene: TRBV5-4; CDR3aa: ASTDRGQYYGYT
j_gene: TRBJ1-3; v_gene: TRBV12-5; CDR3aa: ASGLRQASGNTIY
j_gene: TRBJ1-1; v_gene: TRBV2; CDR3aa: ASSETPNTEAF
j_gene: TRBJ2-3; v_gene: TRBV24-1; CDR3aa: ATSGHRTSEDTQY
j_gene: TRBJ2-3; v_gene: TRBV24-1; CDR3aa: ATSDPRDYPTDTQY
j_gene: TRBJ1-2; v_gene: TRBV12-3/TRBV12-4; CDR3aa: ASSLNIGGGYT
j_gene: TRBJ2-2; v_gene: TRBV28; CDR3aa: ASSFRTGAYTGELF
j_gene: TRBJ2-5; v_gene: TRBV18; CDR3aa: ASSIGIRETQY
j_gene: TRBJ2-5; v_gene: TRBV3-1; CDR3aa: ASSRPKETQY
j_gene: TRBJ2-1; v_gene: TRBV12-3/TRBV12-4; CDR3aa: ASSLEGGNSYNEQF